The entry below describes one T cell receptor (beta chain). The antigen remains undetermined. CDR3 length: 13 residues. CDR1 is GTSNPN and CDR2 is SVGIG in the germline V gene (reference sequence). V was clipped by 4 bases and J by 2 bases, with 9 bases between them. Each sample came from a Caucasian adult donor living in Nashville, Tennessee. The data were taken from a study of shared clonotypes between healthy human individuals. Study-wide background: Those who served as donors were a couple of women and a few men between the ages of 18 and 49.

General study findings and limits: It was the few donors that limited the genetic and exposure-history diversity represented.

Once extracted for a subset, genomic DNA was divided evenly among several immunoSEQ plates. The table came from immunoSEQ multiplex PCR; TCRdb's copy has only in-frame clones and leaves some out. The data show roughly 500,000 clones, over 60% seen once. The chain combines TRBV30 with TRBJ1-3, with a possible D match to TRBD1 (5 bases). Sequencing input: PBMCs. This TCR came from a woman aged 40 to 49 in good health. Some clones in this sample may be carry-over from other donors' samples. The CDR3 is CAWIVGAGNTIYF. DNA of the CDR3: TGTGCCTGGATAGTGGGGGCTGGAAACACCATATATTTT.